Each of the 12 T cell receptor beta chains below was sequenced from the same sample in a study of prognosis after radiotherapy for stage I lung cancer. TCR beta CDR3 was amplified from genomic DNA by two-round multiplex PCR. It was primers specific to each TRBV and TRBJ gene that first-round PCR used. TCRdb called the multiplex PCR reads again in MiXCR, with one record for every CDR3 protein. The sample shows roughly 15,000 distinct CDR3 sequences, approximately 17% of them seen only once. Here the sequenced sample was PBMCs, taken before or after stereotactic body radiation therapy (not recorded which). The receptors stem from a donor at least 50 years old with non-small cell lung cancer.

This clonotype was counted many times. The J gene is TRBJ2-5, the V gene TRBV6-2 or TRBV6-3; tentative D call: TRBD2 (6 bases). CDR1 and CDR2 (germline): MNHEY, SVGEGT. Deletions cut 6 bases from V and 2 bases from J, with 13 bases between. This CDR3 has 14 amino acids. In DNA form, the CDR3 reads TGTGCCAGCAGGCGAAAGGGACTTCAAGAGACCCAGTACTTC. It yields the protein CASRRKGLQETQYF.

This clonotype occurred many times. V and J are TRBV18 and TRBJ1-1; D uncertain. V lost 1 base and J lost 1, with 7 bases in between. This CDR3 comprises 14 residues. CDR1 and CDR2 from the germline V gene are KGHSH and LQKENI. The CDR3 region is CASSPRSKNTEAFF. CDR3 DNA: TGTGCCAGCTCACCACGGAGCAAGAACACTGAAGCTTTCTTT.

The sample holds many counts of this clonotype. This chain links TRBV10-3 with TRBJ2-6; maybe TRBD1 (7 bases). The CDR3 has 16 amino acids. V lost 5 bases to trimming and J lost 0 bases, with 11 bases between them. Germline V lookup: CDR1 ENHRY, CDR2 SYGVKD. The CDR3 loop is CAISQGGSSGANVLTF. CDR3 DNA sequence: TGTGCCATCAGTCAGGGGGGAAGCTCTGGGGCCAACGTCCTGACTTTC.

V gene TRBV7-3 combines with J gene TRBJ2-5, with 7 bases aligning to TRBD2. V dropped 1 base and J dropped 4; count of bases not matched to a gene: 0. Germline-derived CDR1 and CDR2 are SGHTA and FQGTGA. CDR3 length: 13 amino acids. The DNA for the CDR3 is TGTGCCAGCAGCTTAAGGGGGGGAGAGACCCAGTACTTC. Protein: CASSLRGGETQYF. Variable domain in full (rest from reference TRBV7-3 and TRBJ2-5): GAGVSQTPSNKVTEKGKYVELRCDPISGHTALYWYRQSLGQGPEFLIYFQGTGAADDSGLPNDRFFAVRPEGSVSTLKIQRTERGDSAVYLCASSLRGGETQYFGPGTRLLVL.

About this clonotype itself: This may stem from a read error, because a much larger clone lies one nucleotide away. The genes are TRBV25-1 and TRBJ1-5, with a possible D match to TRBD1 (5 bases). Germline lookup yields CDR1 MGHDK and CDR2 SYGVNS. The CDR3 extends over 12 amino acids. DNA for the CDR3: TGTGCCAGCAGTGAAGGGGGTCAGCCCCAGAATTTT. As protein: CASSEGGQPQNF.

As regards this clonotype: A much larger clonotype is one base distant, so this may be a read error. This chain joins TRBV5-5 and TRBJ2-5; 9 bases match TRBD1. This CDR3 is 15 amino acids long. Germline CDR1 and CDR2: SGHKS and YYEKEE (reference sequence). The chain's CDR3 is CASSWGGTGKETQNF. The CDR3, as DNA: TGTGCCAGCAGCTGGGGAGGGACAGGGAAAGAGACCCAGAACTTC. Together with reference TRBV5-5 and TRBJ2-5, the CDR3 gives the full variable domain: DAGVTQSPTHLIKTRGQQVTLRCSPISGHKSVSWYQQVLGQGPQFIFQYYEKEERGRGNFPDRFSARQFPNYSSELNVNALLLGDSALYLCASSWGGTGKETQNFGPGTRLLVL.

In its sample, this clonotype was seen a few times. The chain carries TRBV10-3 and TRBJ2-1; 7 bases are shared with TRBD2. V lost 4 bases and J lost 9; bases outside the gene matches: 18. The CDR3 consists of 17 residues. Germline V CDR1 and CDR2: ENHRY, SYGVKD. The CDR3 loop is CAISGGTSASLGGEQFF. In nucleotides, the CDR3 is TGTGCCATCAGTGGGGGCACTAGCGCCTCGCTTGGGGGTGAGCAGTTCTTC.

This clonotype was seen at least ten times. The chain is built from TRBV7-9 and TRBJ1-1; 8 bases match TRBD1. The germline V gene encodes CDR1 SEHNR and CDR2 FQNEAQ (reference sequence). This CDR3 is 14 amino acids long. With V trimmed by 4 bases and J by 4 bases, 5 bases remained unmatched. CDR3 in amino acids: CASSSGQGSTEAFF. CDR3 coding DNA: TGTGCCAGCAGCTCAGGACAGGGAAGCACTGAAGCTTTCTTT.

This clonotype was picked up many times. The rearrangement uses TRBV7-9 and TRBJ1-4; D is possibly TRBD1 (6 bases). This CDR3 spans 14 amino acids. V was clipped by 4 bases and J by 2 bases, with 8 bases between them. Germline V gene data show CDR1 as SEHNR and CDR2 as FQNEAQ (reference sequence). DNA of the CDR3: TGTGCCAGCAGCTACAGGGCGACTAATGAAAAACTGTTTTTT. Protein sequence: CASSYRATNEKLFF.

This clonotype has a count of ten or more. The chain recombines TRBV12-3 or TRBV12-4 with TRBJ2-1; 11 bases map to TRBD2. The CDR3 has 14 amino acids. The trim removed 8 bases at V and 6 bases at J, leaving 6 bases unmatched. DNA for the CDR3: TGTGCCAGCTCACTAGCGGGAGACCTCAATGAGCAGTTCTTC. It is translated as CASSLAGDLNEQFF.

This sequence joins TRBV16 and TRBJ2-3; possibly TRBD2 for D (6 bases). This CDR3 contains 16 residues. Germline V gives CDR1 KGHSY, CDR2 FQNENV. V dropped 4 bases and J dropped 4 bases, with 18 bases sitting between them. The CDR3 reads CASSPTGGRRADTQYF. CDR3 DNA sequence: TGTGCCAGCAGCCCTACCGGGGGTCGGAGGGCAGATACGCAGTATTTT. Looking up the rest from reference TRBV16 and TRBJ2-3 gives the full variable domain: GEEVAQTPKHLVRGEGQKAKLYCAPIKGHSYVFWYQQVLKNEFKFLISFQNENVFDETGMPKERFSAKCLPNSPCSLEIQATKLEDSAVYFCASSPTGGRRADTQYFGPGTRLTVL.

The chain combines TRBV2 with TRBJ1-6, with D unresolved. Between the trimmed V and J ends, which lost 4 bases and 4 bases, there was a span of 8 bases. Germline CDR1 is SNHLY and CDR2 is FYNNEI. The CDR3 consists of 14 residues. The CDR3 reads CASSGAVYNSPLHF. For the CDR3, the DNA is TGTGCCAGCAGTGGTGCAGTGTATAATTCACCCCTCCACTTT.